This TCR beta chain was obtained from a study of CD8+ T cells in alopecia areata. RNA was isolated and reverse transcribed to cDNA, the sequencing template. Sequencing used immunoSEQ multiplex PCR; TCRdb keeps in-frame clones, though not all of them. The sample holds 150,000 to 200,000 clones, about 63% seen once. The CDR3 covers 17 residues. Germline trimming cut 0 bases from V and 4 bases from J; bases unmatched to any gene: 6. The germline gives CDR1 MGHRA, CDR2 YSYEKL. Here the sequenced sample was CD4+ T cells sorted from blood, taken at week 0. The chain recombines TRBV4-1 with TRBJ2-1, with 10 nucleotides matching TRBD1. The sequence derives from a human donor with alopecia areata. The CDR3 region is CASSQEPGQGNYNEQFF. CDR3 nucleotides: TGCGCCAGCAGCCAAGAGCCGGGACAGGGGAATTACAATGAGCAGTTCTTC.